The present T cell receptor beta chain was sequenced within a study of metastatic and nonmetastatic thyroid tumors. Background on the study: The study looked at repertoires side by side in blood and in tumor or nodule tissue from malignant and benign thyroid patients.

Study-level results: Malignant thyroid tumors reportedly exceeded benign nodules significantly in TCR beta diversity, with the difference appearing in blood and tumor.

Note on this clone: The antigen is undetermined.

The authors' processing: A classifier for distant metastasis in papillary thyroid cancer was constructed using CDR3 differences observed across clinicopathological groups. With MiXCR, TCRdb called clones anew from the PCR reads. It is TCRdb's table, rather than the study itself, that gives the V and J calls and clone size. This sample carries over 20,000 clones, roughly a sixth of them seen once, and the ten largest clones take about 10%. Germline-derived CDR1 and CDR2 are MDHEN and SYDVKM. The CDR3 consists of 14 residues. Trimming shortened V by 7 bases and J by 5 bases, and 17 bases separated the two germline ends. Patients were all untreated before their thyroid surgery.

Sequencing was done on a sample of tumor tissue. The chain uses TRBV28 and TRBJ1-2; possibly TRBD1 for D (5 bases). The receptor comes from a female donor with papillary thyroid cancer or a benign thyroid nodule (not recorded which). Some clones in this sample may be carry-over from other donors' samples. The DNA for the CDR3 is TGTGCCAGCAATACAGGAGGGGCTTTGTATGGCTACACCTTC. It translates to CASNTGGALYGYTF.